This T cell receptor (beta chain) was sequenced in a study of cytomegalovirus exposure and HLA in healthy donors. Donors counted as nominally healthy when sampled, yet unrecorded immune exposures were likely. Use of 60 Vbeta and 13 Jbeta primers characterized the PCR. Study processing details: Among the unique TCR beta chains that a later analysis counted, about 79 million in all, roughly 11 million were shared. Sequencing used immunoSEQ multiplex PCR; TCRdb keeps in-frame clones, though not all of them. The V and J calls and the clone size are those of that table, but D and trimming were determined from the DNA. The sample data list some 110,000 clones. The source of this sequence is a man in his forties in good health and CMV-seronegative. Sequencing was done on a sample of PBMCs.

CDR3 residues: CASSLAGSYEQYF. The CDR3 coding sequence is TGTGCCAGCAGCTTAGCCGGGAGCTACGAGCAGTACTTC. This chain connects TRBV7-8 to TRBJ2-7, with D tentatively TRBD2 (6 bases). This CDR3 has 13 residues. V lost 0 bases to trimming and J lost 3 bases, with 6 bases between them. Germline CDR1 and CDR2: SGHVS and FQNEAQ.